This paragraph reports one TCR beta chain. This sample was included in a study of control samples from healthy donors and cancer patients. The assay was immunoSEQ multiplex PCR, and TCRdb's table has in-frame clones only and misses some. The table records about 160,000 clones, approximately 90% of them present only once. The clonotype was recovered from a woman aged 30 to 39 in good health. The sequenced sample consisted of blood.

CDR3 DNA sequence: TGTGCCAGCATTCGGAGACTCTACGAGCAGTACTTC. Residues: CASIRRLYEQYF. The chain combines TRBV2 with TRBJ2-7; D uncertain. The V gene lost 7 bases and the J gene lost 3 bases, with 10 bases spanning the gap. The CDR3 has 12 residues. Germline V gene sequence: CDR1 SNHLY, CDR2 FYNNEI.